The clone carrying this TCR beta chain is a singleton in its sample. This record belongs to a study of blood T cell repertoires in COVID-19. The wider study: In each case, the material was cDNA or gDNA derived from T cells, B-cell-depleted T cells, or PBMCs.

Authors' data handling: Amplification of reference gene primers provided the estimated nucleated cell counts. Profiling relied on immunoSEQ multiplex PCR, and the TCRdb table lists in-frame clones only, not all of them. V and J calls plus clone size are reproduced from that table; the DNA served to infer D and trimming. The table records more than 200,000 clones, 85% to 90% of them present only once. V dropped 2 bases and J dropped 0 bases, with 9 bases sitting between them. Per germline, CDR1 SGHRS and CDR2 YFSETQ. This CDR3 has 15 amino acids. The clonotype originates from an older man with acute or convalescent COVID-19. The chain uses TRBV5-1 and TRBJ2-1, with D maybe TRBD2 (6 bases). The sample comprised peripheral blood. The CDR3 bases are TGCGCCAGCAGCTTCGACGGGAGCTCCTACAATGAGCAGTTCTTC. This translates into CASSFDGSSYNEQFF.